This T cell receptor (beta chain) derives from a study of blood T cell repertoires in COVID-19. The V and J ends lost 5 bases and 7 bases, in that order; junction bases with no gene match: 10. The germline CDR1 and CDR2 sequences are MNHEY and SVGAGI. The CDR3 totals 14 residues. TCRdb's copy holds only in-frame clones and misses some; the assay was immunoSEQ multiplex PCR. In the table there are 200,000 to 250,000 clones, 75% to 85% of which are singletons. The gene calls are TRBV6-5 and TRBJ1-1; 7 nucleotides agree with TRBD1. The sequenced material came from peripheral blood. The source of this sequence is a woman aged 80 or over with COVID-19, enrolled during active disease. The CDR3 loop reads CASSPPTGSYEAFF. The CDR3 DNA reads as TGTGCCAGCAGTCCTCCGACAGGGTCCTATGAAGCTTTCTTT.